The 13 T cell receptor beta chains given below trace back to one sample, sequenced in a study of cytomegalovirus exposure and HLA in healthy donors (dated by TCRdb to 2017 to 2019). Library prep was done by the immunoSEQ multiplex PCR assay. For the multiplex PCR, a mixture combining 60 forward primers for TCR Vbeta segments and 13 reverse primers for TCR Jbeta segments was used. TCRdb retrieved this table from immuneACCESS and kept in-frame rearrangements only. Not all clones are present; in checked studies, unresolved V genes account for under half, and no reason is known for the remainder. The sample table contains about 31,000 clones; only one count was recorded for just under 90% of them. The ten most abundant clones make up 2.5% to 3.5% of the sample. Sequenced material: PBMCs. The source of these receptors is a boy aged 5-17 years in good health and CMV-seronegative.

The rearrangement uses TRBV11-2 and TRBJ2-2, with D unclear. This CDR3 comprises 14 residues. Trimming removed 6 bases at V and 3 bases at J, with 11 bases between. Germline V gives CDR1 SGHAT, CDR2 FQNNGV. The CDR3 sequence is CASSIAPYTGELFF. CDR3 DNA: TGTGCCAGCAGTATAGCCCCCTACACCGGGGAGCTGTTTTTT.

The chain employs TRBV29-1 and TRBJ1-2; D might be TRBD1 (5 bases). Trimming cost V 4 bases and J 0 bases, with 18 bases left between them. The CDR3 contains 16 residues. From germline, CDR1 is SQVTM and CDR2 ANQGSEA. The CDR3 DNA is TGCAGCGTTGGTCCCGGGACTGGGGCCCCTAACTATGGCTACACCTTC. As protein: CSVGPGTGAPNYGYTF.

The chain links TRBV19 to TRBJ2-6, with TRBD1 matching 7 bases. V trimming: 4 bases; J trimming: 0 bases; junction bases outside the gene matches: 3. The CDR3 runs to 16 residues. CDR1 and CDR2 from the germline V gene are LNHDA and SQIVND (reference sequence). CDR3 sequence reads: CASSNAGGSGANVLTF. The DNA of the CDR3 is TGTGCCAGTAGTAATGCAGGGGGCTCTGGGGCCAACGTCCTGACTTTC.

The J gene is TRBJ2-3, the V gene TRBV7-9; weak D call: TRBD2 (8 bases). This CDR3 is built from 17 residues. The V end lost 5 bases, the J end lost 1 base, and 19 bases lay between the germline ends. The germline V gene encodes CDR1 SEHNR and CDR2 FQNEAQ (reference sequence). The CDR3 DNA follows: TGTGCCAGCAGCCAGGGGGGCGGGGGGAGCCGCACAGATACGCAGTATTTT. This sequence encodes CASSQGGGGSRTDTQYF.

The V call is TRBV28, the J call TRBJ2-7, with TRBD1 matching 11 bases. CDR3 length: 15 residues. Trimming removed 2 bases from V and 2 bases from J; junction bases left unmatched: 2. CDR1 and CDR2 (germline): MDHEN, SYDVKM. The CDR3 DNA follows: TGTGCCAGCAGTTTAGGACAGGGGGCGACCTACGAGCAGTACTTC. Its protein is CASSLGQGATYEQYF.

The chain is built from TRBV18 and TRBJ2-1, with 7 bases matching TRBD1. This CDR3 is built from 14 residues. The germline V gene has CDR1 KGHSH and CDR2 LQKENI. With 3 bases clipped from V and 6 bases from J, the junction kept 5 bases outside the gene matches. CDR3 in DNA: TGTGCCAGCTCACCCGGGACAGATATCAATGAGCAGTTCTTC. Amino acid sequence: CASSPGTDINEQFF.

This clone was seen only once. The gene calls are TRBV14 and TRBJ2-6; no clear D gene. The CDR3 runs to 14 residues. The germline V gene has CDR1 SGHDN and CDR2 FVKESK. The ends were cut back, 4 bases at V and 0 bases at J, with 4 bases in the middle. CDR3 bases: TGTGCCAGCAGCCTCTACTCTGGGGCCAACGTCCTGACTTTC. It translates to CASSLYSGANVLTF.

This sequence joins TRBV7-2 and TRBJ1-3; D possibly corresponds to TRBD1 (6 bases). Germline V gives CDR1 SGHTA, CDR2 FQGNSA. Deletions cut 5 bases from V and 0 bases from J, with 14 bases between. CDR3 size: 16 residues. The CDR3 loop reads CASSPRGPFSGNTIYF. CDR3 nucleotide sequence: TGTGCCAGCAGCCCCAGGGGCCCCTTCTCTGGAAACACCATATATTTT.

This rearrangement joins TRBV29-1 to TRBJ2-7, with D possibly being TRBD1 (5 bases). Germline CDR1 is SQVTM and CDR2 is ANQGSEA. This CDR3 contains 12 residues. V was clipped by 3 bases and J by 2 bases, with 8 bases between them. DNA of the CDR3: TGCAGCGTTGAGGGCAGGGCCTACGAGCAGTACTTC. Residues: CSVEGRAYEQYF.

The chain uses TRBV4-3 and TRBJ2-2, with D uncertain. V was cut by 0 bases and J by 6 bases, with 11 bases left in between. CDR1 is LGHNA and CDR2 is YSLEER in the germline V gene. CDR3 length: 15 residues. This CDR3 is CASSQDSILAGELFF. In DNA, the CDR3 is TGCGCCAGCAGCCAAGACTCGATACTCGCCGGGGAGCTGTTTTTT.

This rearrangement joins TRBV6-1 to TRBJ2-7; TRBD2 aligns across 9 bases. Germline lookup yields CDR1 MNHNS and CDR2 SASEGT. V was pared by 6 bases and J by 4 bases, with 10 bases of the junction left unmatched. This CDR3 is built from 15 residues. The CDR3 nucleotides are TGTGCCAGCAGGATAGAAGCGGGGGGTTATTACGAGCAGTACTTC. Amino acids: CASRIEAGGYYEQYF.

V usage is TRBV28 and J usage is TRBJ1-4; 7 bases map to TRBD1. The CDR3 is 14 residues long. Trimming removed 5 bases from V and 2 bases from J; junction bases left unmatched: 2. CDR1 MDHEN and CDR2 SYDVKM come from the germline V gene. CDR3 protein: CASSTRGTNEKLFF. The DNA for the CDR3 is TGTGCCAGCAGTACCAGGGGGACTAATGAAAAACTGTTTTTT.

This sequence joins TRBV9 and TRBJ1-2; 10 nucleotides align to TRBD1. V lost 2 bases, J lost 4 bases, and 5 bases stayed unmatched. The CDR3 is 15 residues long. Germline CDR1 reads SGDLS; CDR2 reads YYNGEE. CDR3 loop: CASSVTGGSGYGYTF. The CDR3 nucleotides are TGTGCCAGCAGCGTGACAGGGGGCTCGGGCTATGGCTACACCTTC.